This TCR beta chain emerged from a study of blood T cell repertoires in COVID-19. Study overall: COVID-19 samples, acute and convalescent, were from the United States, Italy and Spain. Sources were T cells, B-cell-depleted T cells, or PBMCs; the material itself was cDNA or gDNA.

CDR1 is SSHAT and CDR2 is FNYEAQ in the germline V gene (reference sequence). CDR3 length: 15 amino acids. Under the authors' procedure: How many nucleated cells were present was estimated from reference gene primer amplification. The data were produced by immunoSEQ multiplex PCR, yet TCRdb's version contains in-frame clones alone and is incomplete. From that table come the V and J calls and clone size; the DNA was used to work out D and trimming. The sample consists of about 490,000 clones, approximately 85% of them appearing once. This clone was detected only a few times. At one of its ends the junction is not consistent with the germline gene, which may arise from a read error.

The sequence derives from a human donor in a cohort sampled during active COVID-19. V is TRBV7-7 and J is TRBJ2-5; 7 bases line up with TRBD1. Input material: peripheral blood. In DNA form, the CDR3 reads TGTGCTAGCAGCTTAGGCCTGGGACAGCAAGAGACCCAGTACTTC. Translating gives CASSLGLGQQETQYF.